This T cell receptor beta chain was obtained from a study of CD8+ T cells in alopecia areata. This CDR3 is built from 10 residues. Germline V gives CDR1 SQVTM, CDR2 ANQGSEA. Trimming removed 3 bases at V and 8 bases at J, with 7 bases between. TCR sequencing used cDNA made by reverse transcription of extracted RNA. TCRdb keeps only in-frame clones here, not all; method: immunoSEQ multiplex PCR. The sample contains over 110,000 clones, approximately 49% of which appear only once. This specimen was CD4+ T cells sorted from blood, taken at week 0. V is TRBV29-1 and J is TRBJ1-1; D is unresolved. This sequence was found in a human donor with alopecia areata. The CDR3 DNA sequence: TGCAGCGTTGAGGGTAGGGAAGCTTTCTTT. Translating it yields CSVEGREAFF.